This T cell receptor (beta chain) was recorded in a study of post-analysis software for immune sequencing data. Study-level points and caveats: Under F measure analysis, samples from one preparation batch co-clustered strongly. When patients were compared with controls, about 5 TRBV segments were more frequent, TRBV5-6, TRBV5-1 and TRBV20-1 among them.

The CDR3 runs to 20 residues. Germline V gives CDR1 MNHNS, CDR2 SASEGT. Built from TCR beta cDNA, the libraries had unique molecular identifiers in them. The authors obtained roughly 0.5 million cDNA molecules from approximately 1 to 10 million T cells. A single record per CDR3 protein comes from TCRdb applying MiXCR to the PCR reads. Of 650,000 to 850,000 distinct CDR3 sequences detected, about 43% appear once; the ten largest clones hold 4.9%. Notes on this clonotype: Its antigen is undetermined. One end of the junction is discordant with germline, which a read error may explain.

Sequenced material: blood. The TCR sequence derives from a girl aged 10 to 17 with multiple sclerosis. This chain links TRBV6-1 with TRBJ2-1; 11 bases line up with TRBD2. The CDR3 DNA sequence: TGTGCCAGCAGCAACGATATAGCGGGAGGGCCAGTCAGGTCCTACAACGAGCAGTTCTTC. It codes for CASSNDIAGGPVRSYNEQFF.